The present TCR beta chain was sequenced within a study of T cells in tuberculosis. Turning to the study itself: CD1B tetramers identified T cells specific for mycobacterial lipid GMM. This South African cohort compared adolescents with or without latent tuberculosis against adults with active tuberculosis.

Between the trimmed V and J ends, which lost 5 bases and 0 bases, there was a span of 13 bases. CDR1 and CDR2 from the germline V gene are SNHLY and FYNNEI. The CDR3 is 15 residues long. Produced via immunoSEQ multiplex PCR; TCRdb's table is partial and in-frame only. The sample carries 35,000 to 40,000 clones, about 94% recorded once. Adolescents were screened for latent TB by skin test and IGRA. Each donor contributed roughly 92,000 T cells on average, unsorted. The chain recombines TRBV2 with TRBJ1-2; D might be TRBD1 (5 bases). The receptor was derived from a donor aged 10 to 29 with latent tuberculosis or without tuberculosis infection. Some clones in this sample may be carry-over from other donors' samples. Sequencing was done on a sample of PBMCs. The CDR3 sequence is CASSSSRGANYGYTF. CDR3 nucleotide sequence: TGTGCCAGCAGTTCCTCACGGGGGGCTAACTATGGCTACACCTTC.